Each of the 28 T cell receptor beta chains below was sequenced from the same sample in a study of human T cells and chemical hapten exposure. TCRdb re-derived calls from the RACE reads in MiXCR, one entry per CDR3 protein. The sample carries 100,000 or so distinct CDR3 sequences, roughly a tenth recorded once. As to time point: patch test 1, 2 weeks after DPC sensitization. Stated treatment: therapeutic diphenylcyclopropenone sensitization with weekly scalp DPC. The sequences come from whole blood, collected in connection with sensitization to the hapten diphenylcyclopropenone (DPC). The receptors here all came from a man in his forties or fifties with alopecia areata. Some clones in this sample may be carry-over from other donors' samples.

This clonotype was counted between two and nine times. V gene TRBV27 combines with J gene TRBJ1-5, with 8 bases that match TRBD1. The V gene end was trimmed by 4 bases and the J gene end by 0 bases; junction bases not matched to a gene: 8. The CDR3 length is 17 residues. From germline, CDR1 is MNHEY and CDR2 SMNVEV (reference sequence). The CDR3 DNA sequence: TGTGCCAGCAGTTCCCGGACAGGGCTTCATAGCAATCAGCCCCAGCATTTT. This codes for CASSSRTGLHSNQPQHF.

This sequence joins TRBV19 and TRBJ2-3; D gene unclear. V was clipped by 2 bases and J by 0 bases, with 9 bases between them. The CDR3 is 15 amino acids. From germline, CDR1 is LNHDA and CDR2 SQIVND (reference sequence). Here the CDR3 DNA reads TGTGCCAGTAGTATACCGAATAATAGCACAGATACGCAGTATTTT. It is translated as CASSIPNNSTDTQYF.

This clonotype has more than one count but fewer than ten. CDR3 sequence reads: CASSRIKPTSGNNEQFF. The CDR3 nucleotides read TGTGCCAGCAGCCGCATTAAACCGACTAGCGGCAACAATGAGCAGTTCTTC. The genes are TRBV12-3 or TRBV12-4 and TRBJ2-1; 9 positions agree with TRBD2. The CDR3 contains 17 residues. The V gene end was trimmed by 6 bases and the J gene end by 5 bases; junction bases not matched to a gene: 14.

The rearrangement joins TRBV13 to TRBJ2-1, with 9 bases that match TRBD1. The CDR3 runs 16 residues. Trimming took 2 bases from V and 4 from J; bases not matched to a gene: 6. The V gene's germline CDR1 is PRHDT and CDR2 FYEKMQ (reference sequence). Written as DNA, the CDR3 is TGTGCCAGCAGCTTAAATTGGGACAGGGTTTACAATGAGCAGTTCTTC. Translation: CASSLNWDRVYNEQFF. Full variable domain (remainder filled in from reference TRBV13 and TRBJ2-1): AAGVIQSPRHLIKEKRETATLKCYPIPRHDTVYWYQQGPGQDPQFLISFYEKMQSDKGSIPDRFSAQQFSDYHSELNMSSLELGDSALYFCASSLNWDRVYNEQFFGPGTRLTVL.

V usage is TRBV28 and J usage is TRBJ2-3, with TRBD2 identical over 12 bases. Per germline, CDR1 MDHEN and CDR2 SYDVKM. The V gene end was trimmed by 7 bases and the J gene end by 6 bases; junction bases not matched to a gene: 11. CDR3 size: 16 residues. The CDR3 spells CASTSSGRAVVDTQYF. The CDR3 bases are TGTGCCAGCACCTCTAGCGGGAGGGCCGTTGTGGATACGCAGTATTTT.

This chain joins TRBV29-1 and TRBJ2-3, with D perhaps TRBD2 (5 bases). Germline V gene lookup returns CDR1 SQVTM and CDR2 ANQGSEA. This CDR3 contains 14 residues. Trimming removed 4 bases at V and 4 bases at J, with 15 bases between. CDR3 protein: CSVVVGAAPDTQYF. The CDR3 coding sequence is TGCAGCGTTGTGGTGGGAGCCGCACCAGATACGCAGTATTTT.

In its sample, this clonotype was seen a few times. This chain uses TRBV6-2 or TRBV6-3 with TRBJ2-5; no firm D call. The CDR3 is 13 amino acids. Germline CDR1 MNHEY, CDR2 SVGEGT. The V end was cut by 5 bases, the J end by 0 bases, with 7 bases between. DNA of the CDR3: TGTGCCAGCAGTCACAGCTACCAAGAGACCCAGTACTTC. This translates into CASSHSYQETQYF.

This clonotype was observed a few times. The J gene is TRBJ1-4, the V gene TRBV4-2; D is possibly TRBD1 (5 bases). V lost 5 bases and J lost 0, with 10 bases in between. Germline V CDR1 and CDR2: LGHNA, YNFKEQ. The CDR3 extends over 15 amino acids. The CDR3 reads CASSKVGATNEKLFF. In DNA, the CDR3 is TGTGCCAGCAGCAAAGTGGGGGCAACTAATGAAAAACTGTTTTTT.

This clonotype was picked up many times. This chain links TRBV30 with TRBJ1-5; D perhaps matches TRBD1 (5 bases). The CDR3 is made up of 15 amino acids. V was cut by 0 bases and J by 2 bases, with 11 bases left in between. Germline CDR1 and CDR2: GTSNPN and SVGIG (reference sequence). This chain's CDR3 is CAWSVWGKGNQPQHF. In DNA form, the CDR3 reads TGTGCCTGGAGTGTGTGGGGGAAGGGCAATCAGCCCCAGCATTTT.

This clonotype appeared a few times. The chain recombines TRBV12-3 or TRBV12-4 with TRBJ1-6, with TRBD1 as a possible D gene (5 bases). This CDR3 is built from 14 residues. V lost 8 bases and J lost 6, with 14 bases in between. Here the CDR3 DNA reads TGTGCCAGCTCCGGGACCATCTCTAATTCACCCCTCCACTTT. Translated: CASSGTISNSPLHF.

At least ten counts were recorded for this clonotype. The V call is TRBV6-5, the J call TRBJ1-2, with D possibly TRBD1 on 5 matching bases. V lost 2 bases to trimming and J lost 4 bases, with 5 bases between them. The CDR3 is 12 amino acids. Looked up from germline, CDR1 is MNHEY and CDR2 is SVGAGI. Here the CDR3 reads CASSYDSYGYTF. The CDR3 DNA reads TGTGCCAGCAGTTACGACAGCTATGGCTACACCTTC.

The gene calls are TRBV19 and TRBJ2-6, with D perhaps matching TRBD1 (6 bases). The germline CDR1 and CDR2 sequences are LNHDA and SQIVND (reference sequence). The CDR3 contains 17 residues. V was cut by 7 bases and J by 0 bases, with 16 bases left in between. The CDR3 DNA sequence: TGTGCCAGTATGGGTGGACAGTCTATCTCTGGGGCCAACGTCCTGACTTTC. This translates into CASMGGQSISGANVLTF.

This clonotype was counted between two and nine times. The rearrangement joins TRBV5-6 to TRBJ2-1; D tentatively fits TRBD1 or TRBD2 (5 bases each). The CDR3 runs to 17 residues. Germline V gene lookup returns CDR1 SGHDT and CDR2 YYEEEE. The V and J ends lost 2 bases and 7 bases respectively, with 22 bases between them. CDR3: CASSLTPRGPLGNEQFF. The CDR3 DNA reads TGTGCCAGCAGCTTAACCCCCCGGGGCCCTTTGGGGAATGAGCAGTTCTTC.

This clonotype was detected a few times. The chain carries TRBV20-1 and TRBJ1-2; D is ambiguous. The CDR3 loop spans 12 amino acids. Looked up from germline, CDR1 is DFQATT and CDR2 is SNEGSKA (reference sequence). The V end lost 6 bases, the J end lost 4 bases, and 12 bases lay between the germline ends. CDR3 loop: CSASIMGYGYTF. CDR3 DNA sequence: TGCAGTGCGTCGATAATGGGCTATGGCTACACCTTC.

This clonotype was recorded a few times. The genes are TRBV2 and TRBJ2-2; 13 nucleotides match TRBD2. V trimming: 4 bases; J trimming: 3 bases; junction bases outside the gene matches: 5. In germline, CDR1 is SNHLY, CDR2 FYNNEI. The CDR3 spans 17 residues. The DNA for the CDR3 is TGTGCCAGCAGTGTACTAGCGGGAGGGTCGGACACCGGGGAGCTGTTTTTT. This codes for CASSVLAGGSDTGELFF.

This clonotype has more than one count but fewer than ten. The chain is built from TRBV7-9 and TRBJ2-3, with 11 bases aligning to TRBD2. Germline V CDR1 and CDR2: SEHNR, FQNEAQ (reference sequence). V was pared by 5 bases and J by 3 bases, with 10 bases of the junction left unmatched. The CDR3 is made up of 17 amino acids. The CDR3 sequence is CASSLGTSGKGTDTQYF. Written as DNA, the CDR3 is TGTGCCAGCAGCCTCGGGACTAGCGGTAAAGGGACAGATACGCAGTATTTT.

This clonotype was recorded at least ten times. The chain combines TRBV7-8 with TRBJ1-5; 8 bases line up with TRBD1. Germline assignment: CDR1 SGHVS and CDR2 FQNEAQ. This CDR3 is built from 17 residues. V trimming: 6 bases; J trimming: 3 bases; junction bases outside the gene matches: 13. The CDR3 loop is CASSRSRTGSLNQPQHF. The CDR3 DNA sequence: TGTGCCAGCAGTCGAAGTCGGACAGGGAGCCTCAATCAGCCCCAGCATTTT.

The chain couples TRBV29-1 to TRBJ2-1, with D possibly being TRBD1 (6 bases). The germline V gene has CDR1 SQVTM and CDR2 ANQGSEA. V lost 7 bases and J lost 2, with 15 bases in between. This CDR3 has 14 amino acids. Written as DNA, the CDR3 is TGCAGCGCCGAGTCATGGGACACCTACAATGAGCAGTTCTTC. Its protein is CSAESWDTYNEQFF.

This clonotype appeared many times. The gene calls are TRBV4-3 and TRBJ1-2, with a possible D match to TRBD1 (5 bases). The CDR3 covers 18 residues. V lost 2 bases to trimming and J lost 0 bases, with 19 bases between them. Germline V gene sequence: CDR1 LGHNA, CDR2 YSLEER. The CDR3 protein is CASSQSTLGPVANYGYTF. The CDR3, as DNA: TGCGCCAGCAGCCAAAGTACCCTGGGACCGGTCGCTAACTATGGCTACACCTTC.

This clonotype has more than one count but fewer than ten. This sequence joins TRBV27 and TRBJ2-1; D unclear. The CDR3 contains 14 residues. The V end was cut by 5 bases, the J end by 6 bases, with 14 bases between. Germline CDR1 MNHEY, CDR2 SMNVEV (reference sequence). The CDR3 sequence is CASSPHLVPNEQFF. The CDR3 region has the DNA TGTGCCAGCAGTCCCCATCTAGTCCCCAATGAGCAGTTCTTC.

The chain is built from TRBV21-1 and TRBJ2-7. TRBV21-1 is designated a pseudogene. The CDR3 has 13 amino acids. The CDR3 nucleotides are TGTGCCAGCAGCAAAGGTCCGGAAGGCGAGCAGTACGTC. This sequence encodes CASSKGPEGEQYV.

This clonotype has a single count. V and J are TRBV11-1 and TRBJ2-3; 8 bases agree with TRBD2. This CDR3 has 17 residues. The germline V gene encodes CDR1 SGHAT and CDR2 FQDESV (reference sequence). Unmatched junction bases numbered 7, after V lost 0 bases and J lost 2 bases. The CDR3 DNA reads TGTGCCAGCAGCTTAGCGCTGAGCGGGAGAACCACAGATACGCAGTATTTT. Encoded protein: CASSLALSGRTTDTQYF.

This clonotype was seen a handful of times. The chain carries TRBV20-1 and TRBJ1-1, with D unclear. With 2 bases removed from V and 3 bases from J, the gap between germline ends came to 16 bases. Germline V lookup: CDR1 DFQATT, CDR2 SNEGSKA (reference sequence). The CDR3 runs to 15 residues. CDR3 nucleotides: TGCAGTGCTAGAAGCCCCCGGCAGCCTCACACTGAAGCTTTCTTT. Translated: CSARSPRQPHTEAFF.

This clonotype was found a few times. The chain couples TRBV7-9 to TRBJ2-3; D call uncertain. V gave up 2 bases and J gave up 1 base, with 10 bases separating them. The CDR3 consists of 15 residues. Germline V gene sequence: CDR1 SEHNR, CDR2 FQNEAQ (reference sequence). The CDR3 sequence: CASSLTISRTDTQYF. CDR3 DNA: TGTGCCAGCAGCTTAACCATTTCTCGCACAGATACGCAGTATTTT.

The chain links TRBV9 to TRBJ2-6, with D hard to call. The CDR3 consists of 13 residues. CDR1 and CDR2 from the germline V gene are SGDLS and YYNGEE. The V end was cut by 5 bases, the J end by 2 bases, with 5 bases between. CDR3 loop: CASSLAGANVLTF. CDR3 coding DNA: TGTGCCAGCAGTTTGGCTGGGGCCAACGTCCTGACTTTC. The whole variable domain, filled in from reference TRBV9 and TRBJ2-6, reads DSGVTQTPKHLITATGQRVTLRCSPRSGDLSVYWYQQSLDQGLQFLIQYYNGEERAKGNILERFSAQQFPDLHSELNLSSLELGDSALYFCASSLAGANVLTFGAGSRLTVL.

The chain links TRBV7-9 to TRBJ2-4; 7 nucleotides align to TRBD2. With 5 bases clipped from V and 3 bases from J, the junction kept 4 bases outside the gene matches. Per the germline V gene, CDR1 is SEHNR and CDR2 is FQNEAQ (reference sequence). The CDR3 is 14 residues long. This chain's CDR3 is CASSLGLNKNIQYF. The CDR3 region has the DNA TGTGCCAGCAGCCTGGGACTAAACAAAAACATTCAGTACTTC.

This clonotype was detected only a few times. J is TRBJ2-5 and V is TRBV12-3 or TRBV12-4; TRBD1 agrees at 11 bases. V shed 7 bases and J 5 bases; nucleotides not matched to a gene: 6. The CDR3 totals 14 residues. DNA of the CDR3: TGTGCCAGCACCCGGACAGGGGGCGGGGAGACCCAGTACTTC. Its protein is CASTRTGGGETQYF.

V usage is TRBV10-3 and J usage is TRBJ2-3; D is perhaps TRBD2 (5 bases). V lost 7 bases and J 2 bases, leaving 10 bases between the germline ends. The CDR3 is 13 amino acids. The V gene's germline CDR1 is ENHRY and CDR2 SYGVKD. CDR3 sequence: CAITEAVTDTQYF. The CDR3 DNA reads as TGTGCCATCACGGAGGCCGTCACAGATACGCAGTATTTT.